Included here is one T cell receptor beta chain sequence, with context. Its specificity is not known. After extraction with the RNeasy kit, about 0.45 to 1 ug of the RNA was reverse transcribed using random hexamers. TCRdb passed the immunoSEQ multiplex PCR reads through MiXCR, listing each CDR3 protein once. This repertoire shows approximately 190,000 distinct CDR3 sequences, approximately 95% found once; its top ten account for about 0.15%. Trimming pared 5 bases from V and 7 bases from J, leaving 13 bases between. The length of the CDR3 is 12 residues. CDR1 SQVTM and CDR2 ANQGSEA come from the germline V gene. This sample is drawn from a study of CD8 T cells in Susac syndrome. Study-level points and caveats: Roughly 5 Susac-specific public clones appeared in CD8+ TEMRA repertoires, and under 20 in total CD8+ repertoires. Clonal expansion was present among Susac CD8+ cells. This expansion reached its peak in TEMRA cells and in active patients.

The receptor comes from a human donor with Susac syndrome. V is TRBV29-1 and J is TRBJ2-3, with D perhaps given as TRBD1 or TRBD2 (6 bases each). The sequencing input was CD8+ T cells from PBMCs. CDR3 bases: TGCAGCGTTCGCGGAGGGGGAAATACGCAGTATTTT. Translating gives CSVRGGGNTQYF.